Below are 18 T cell receptor beta chains sequenced from a single sample in a study of blood T cells in healthy people across ages. The authors ran a second PCR of about 7 to 12 cycles using a sample-barcoded 5' primer and a J-beta primer mix. TCRdb reprocessed the 5' RACE reads via MiXCR and lists one record per CDR3 protein. The table has over 500,000 distinct CDR3 sequences, 52% seen once; the top ten hold 13%. Source material: blood. The receptors were gathered from a woman of 80 years or more in good health.

This clonotype has only a few counts. The genes are TRBV6-5 and TRBJ1-2; 9 nucleotides match TRBD1. Germline CDR1 and CDR2: MNHEY and SVGAGI. The CDR3 totals 15 residues. J lost 4 bases, V lost 5 bases, and 8 bases had no gene match. The CDR3 protein is CASSQKGTGLYGYTF. In DNA form, the CDR3 reads TGTGCCAGCAGTCAAAAGGGGACAGGGCTCTATGGCTACACCTTC.

At least ten counts were recorded for this clonotype. The chain combines TRBV2 with TRBJ2-7; D is undetermined. The ends were cut back, 6 bases at V and 6 bases at J, with 12 bases in the middle. This CDR3 contains 12 residues. Looked up from germline, CDR1 is SNHLY and CDR2 is FYNNEI. CDR3 in DNA: TGTGCCAGCAGGACTCTCGGGCGCGAGCAGTACTTC. Encoded protein: CASRTLGREQYF.

The J gene is TRBJ2-1, the V gene TRBV5-1; TRBD1 is a possible D gene (6 bases). The J call may be wrong; the DNA end is better matched by TRBJ2-7. The CDR3 sequence is 18 residues long. The germline V gene has CDR1 SGHRS and CDR2 YFSETQ. CDR3 DNA sequence: TGCGCCAGCAGCTTCTTAGGACAGAGACAGAGCTCCTACAATGAGCAGTACTTC. Protein: CASSFLGQRQSSYNEQYF.

The CDR3 DNA sequence: TGTGCCAGCAGTGAAGCTTCCAGGGGGAACATTCAGTACTTC. Translating it yields CASSEASRGNIQYF. The chain joins TRBV2 to TRBJ2-4; 7 bases agree with TRBD1. The CDR3 totals 14 residues. Germline CDR1 SNHLY, CDR2 FYNNEI. With 0 bases clipped from V and 7 bases from J, the junction kept 3 bases outside the gene matches.

The gene calls are TRBV29-1 and TRBJ2-7; TRBD2 aligns across 7 bases. The germline gives CDR1 SQVTM, CDR2 ANQGSEA. V shed 1 base and J 0 bases; nucleotides not matched to a gene: 6. CDR3 size: 15 residues. The CDR3 is CSVEVRAGLSYEQYF. The CDR3 coding sequence is TGCAGCGTTGAAGTCCGAGCGGGGCTCTCCTACGAGCAGTACTTC.

The chain recombines TRBV7-3 with TRBJ2-3; D is possibly TRBD2 (7 bases). Germline CDR1 reads SGHTA; CDR2 reads FQGTGA. The CDR3 runs to 15 residues. Trimming removed 4 bases from V and 0 bases from J, with 11 bases in between. The CDR3 here is CASSWGGPSTDTQYF. In DNA form, the CDR3 reads TGTGCCAGCAGCTGGGGGGGGCCTAGCACAGATACGCAGTATTTT. The variable domain in full, completed from reference TRBV7-3 and TRBJ2-3, reads GAGVSQTPSNKVTEKGKYVELRCDPISGHTALYWYRQSLGQGPEFLIYFQGTGAADDSGLPNDRFFAVRPEGSVSTLKIQRTERGDSAVYLCASSWGGPSTDTQYFGPGTRLTVL.

The rearrangement uses TRBV28 and TRBJ2-7; unclear D gene. Trimming took off 7 bases at V and 2 bases at J, with 12 bases between the two ends. The CDR3 length is 13 residues. CDR1 and CDR2 from the germline V gene are MDHEN and SYDVKM. The DNA for the CDR3 is TGTGCCAGCAACCCGACACGAACCTACGAGCAGTACTTC. This translates into CASNPTRTYEQYF.

This clonotype was seen many times. A much larger clonotype is one base distant, so this may be a read error. The chain has TRBV6-6 and TRBJ2-3; 8 bases line up with TRBD2. The germline gives CDR1 MNHNY, CDR2 SVGAGI (reference sequence). V gave up 6 bases and J gave up 6 bases; unmatched junction bases: 8. The CDR3 length is 14 residues. CDR3 DNA sequence: TGTGCCAGCAGATTACGAGCGGGGGTGGATACGCAGTATTTT. Residues: CASRLRAGVDTQYF.

This clonotype was recorded once. The rearrangement links TRBV29-1 to TRBJ2-3, with 7 bases aligning to TRBD1. The J segment lost 6 bases and the V segment lost 8 bases, leaving 11 bases of the junction unmatched. Germline values: CDR1 SQVTM, CDR2 ANQGSEA. CDR3 length equals 13 residues. CDR3 bases: TGCAGCACCCCTACAGGGGTCAGTGATACGCAGTATTTT. Translating it yields CSTPTGVSDTQYF.

This clonotype showed up many times. The CDR3 spells CASSFPDQTDGYTF. The CDR3 nucleotides are TGCGCCAGCAGCTTCCCTGACCAAACGGATGGCTACACCTTC. This sequence joins TRBV5-1 and TRBJ1-2, with unresolved D. Germline V gene lookup returns CDR1 SGHRS and CDR2 YFSETQ. The V end lost 2 bases, the J end lost 6 bases, and 14 bases lay between the germline ends. This CDR3 has 14 residues.

The chain carries TRBV20-1 and TRBJ2-7; 10 nucleotides match TRBD2. This CDR3 comprises 15 residues. Germline trimming cut 1 base from V and 5 bases from J; bases unmatched to any gene: 8. Looked up from germline, CDR1 is DFQATT and CDR2 is SNEGSKA (reference sequence). In DNA, the CDR3 is TGCAGTGCTAGAGCACCAGCGGGAGGGCGGGACGAGCAGTACTTC. It yields the protein CSARAPAGGRDEQYF.

The chain recombines TRBV7-2 with TRBJ2-3; 9 nucleotides line up with TRBD1. Germline V gene lookup returns CDR1 SGHTA and CDR2 FQGNSA. This CDR3 contains 14 residues. With V trimmed by 6 bases and J by 4 bases, 5 bases remained unmatched. The CDR3 loop reads CASRKQGASDTQYF. CDR3 sequence (DNA): TGTGCCAGCAGGAAACAGGGGGCTTCAGATACGCAGTATTTT.

Notes on this clonotype: A much more abundant neighbour one base away suggests this may be a read error. The chain uses TRBV29-1 and TRBJ2-5, with a tentative D call TRBD1 (5 bases). Judging by the DNA end, TRBJ2-1 fits better; the J call may be wrong. The CDR3 is made up of 12 amino acids. In germline, CDR1 is SQVTM, CDR2 ANQGSEA. This CDR3 reads CSHRQLQETQFF. The CDR3 region has the DNA TGCAGCCACCGACAGCTCCAAGAGACCCAGTTCTTC.

The CDR3 loop reads CSARVQGGEETQYF. CDR3 sequence (DNA): TGCAGTGCTAGGGTGCAGGGTGGGGAAGAGACCCAGTACTTC. The chain couples TRBV20-1 to TRBJ2-7, with D possibly TRBD1 on 5 matching bases. The better agreement between TRBJ2-5 and the DNA end casts doubt on the J call. The V gene's germline CDR1 is DFQATT and CDR2 SNEGSKA (reference sequence). CDR3 length: 14 amino acids.

Concerning this clonotype: One base away lies a much larger clone, so this may be a sequencing read error. The chain is built from TRBV13 and TRBJ2-3, with D maybe TRBD2 (5 bases). Germline V gene data show CDR1 as PRHDT and CDR2 as FYEKMQ (reference sequence). This CDR3 comprises 16 residues. The germline V and J ends were trimmed by 5 bases and 4 bases, with 19 bases remaining between them. CDR3 coding DNA: TGTGCCAGCAGCACTAGGCCCCCTCGGAGCCCAGATACGCAGTATTTT. Translated: CASSTRPPRSPDTQYF.

This clonotype was counted a single time. A much larger clone is a single base away; this may be a read error. The chain carries TRBV29-1 and TRBJ2-5, with 8 nucleotides matching TRBD1. The CDR3 consists of 16 residues. The trim removed 4 bases at V and 3 bases at J, leaving 13 bases unmatched. Germline lookup yields CDR1 SQVTM and CDR2 ANQGSEA. The CDR3 here is CSVGSAGQGVKETQYF. CDR3 coding DNA: TGCAGCGTTGGGTCGGCCGGACAGGGAGTTAAAGAGACCCAGTACTTC.

This clonotype was observed many times. The chain carries TRBV20-1 and TRBJ2-3; TRBD2 matches 13 bases. With 5 bases clipped from V and 5 bases from J, the junction kept 7 bases outside the gene matches. Germline V CDR1 and CDR2: DFQATT, SNEGSKA (reference sequence). The CDR3 loop spans 15 amino acids. The chain's CDR3 is CSADWTSGSGDTQYF. CDR3 nucleotide sequence: TGCAGTGCTGACTGGACTAGCGGGAGTGGAGATACGCAGTATTTT.

Many counts were recorded for this clonotype. The rearrangement joins TRBV3-1 to TRBJ1-5; D is uncertain. V was pared by 1 base and J by 8 bases, with 9 bases between. Germline-derived CDR1 and CDR2 are LGHDT and YNNKEL (reference sequence). The CDR3 sequence is 13 residues long. The CDR3 reads CASSQGQVEPQHF. The CDR3 nucleotides are TGTGCCAGCAGCCAAGGTCAGGTGGAGCCCCAGCATTTT.